This T cell receptor (beta chain) stems from a study of regulatory T cells. Primers: 52 TRBV forward and 13 TRBJ reverse. The table came from immunoSEQ multiplex PCR; TCRdb's copy has only in-frame clones and leaves some out. The profile shows 30,000 to 40,000 clones, about 88% of them singletons. Autoimmunity was present in every CD3G-deficient patient, worse in two. CD4+ T cells were divided by sorting: CD25-high CD127-low Tregs, CD25-low CD127-high conventional cells. The study, taken as a whole, reports: In CD3G-deficient patients, conventional CD4+ T cells were enriched for hydrophobic CDR3 residues at positions 6 and 7.

The CDR3 is 13 amino acids. The V gene's germline CDR1 is SGHKS and CDR2 YYEKEE (reference sequence). V lost 2 bases and J lost 2, with 7 bases in between. As concerns this clone: Its antigen is unknown.

The chain uses TRBV5-5 and TRBJ1-2; no clear D gene. This receptor was obtained from a young adult with CD3G deficiency. Sequenced material: conventional CD4+ T cells sorted from blood. In DNA form, the CDR3 reads TGTGCCAGCAGCTTCGGAGGCAACTATGGCTACACCTTC. It yields the protein CASSFGGNYGYTF.